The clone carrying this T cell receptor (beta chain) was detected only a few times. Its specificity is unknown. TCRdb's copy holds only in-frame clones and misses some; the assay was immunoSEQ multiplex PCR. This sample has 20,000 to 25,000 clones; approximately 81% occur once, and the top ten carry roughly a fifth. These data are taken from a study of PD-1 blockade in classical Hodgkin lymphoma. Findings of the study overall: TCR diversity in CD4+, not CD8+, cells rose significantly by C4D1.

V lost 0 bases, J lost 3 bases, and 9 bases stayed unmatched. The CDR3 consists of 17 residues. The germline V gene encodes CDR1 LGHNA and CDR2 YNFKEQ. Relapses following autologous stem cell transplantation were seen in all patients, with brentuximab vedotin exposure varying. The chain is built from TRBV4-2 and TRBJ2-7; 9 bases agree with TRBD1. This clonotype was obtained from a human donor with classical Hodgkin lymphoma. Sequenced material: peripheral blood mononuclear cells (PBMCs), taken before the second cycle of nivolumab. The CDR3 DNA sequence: TGTGCCAGCAGCCAAGACGGCGCGGGACAGGGTTTCTACGAGCAGTACTTC. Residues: CASSQDGAGQGFYEQYF.